In its sample, the clone carrying this T cell receptor beta chain was seen many times. Its cognate antigen is unknown. Graves' hyperthyroidism is called stable when ophthalmopathy does not progress within 18 months. Each 10 ml fresh peripheral blood draw supplied the PBMCs. The data were obtained in a study of T cells in Graves' hyperthyroidism and ophthalmopathy. Findings and caveats of the study: Most clonotypes expanded in the thyroid (above 0.001) were also present in blood.

V shed 5 bases and J 0 bases; nucleotides not matched to a gene: 3. Germline CDR1 SQVTM, CDR2 ANQGSEA. The CDR3 consists of 13 residues. The source material, RNA transcripts, was used to amplify TCR beta CDR3 regions. First-round RT-PCR targeting the TCR CDR3 was performed with the HTBI primer set. TCRdb independently ran MiXCR on the multiplex PCR reads; one entry per CDR3 protein. Of roughly 300,000 distinct CDR3 sequences in the sample, roughly 13% were seen once. This chain connects TRBV29-1 to TRBJ1-1; 7 nucleotides line up with TRBD1. The sequence was obtained from a woman in her thirties with Graves' hyperthyroidism. Sequenced: blood. CDR3 bases: TGCAGCGTTACGGGACAGCTGAACACTGAAGCTTTCTTT. Translation gives CSVTGQLNTEAFF.